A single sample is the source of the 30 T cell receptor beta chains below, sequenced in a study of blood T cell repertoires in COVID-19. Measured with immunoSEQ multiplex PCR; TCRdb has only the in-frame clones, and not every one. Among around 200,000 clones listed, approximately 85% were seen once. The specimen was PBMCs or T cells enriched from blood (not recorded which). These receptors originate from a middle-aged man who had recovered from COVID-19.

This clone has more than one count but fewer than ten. Here the CDR3 reads CAWRGSGTIQGGTQYF. CDR3 bases: TGTGCCTGGAGGGGTTCTGGGACAATCCAAGGTGGGACCCAGTACTTC. V usage is TRBV30 and J usage is TRBJ2-5, with D tentatively TRBD1 (6 bases). CDR1 and CDR2 from the germline V gene are GTSNPN and SVGIG (reference sequence). V was pared by 3 bases and J by 7 bases, with 24 bases between. This CDR3 contains 16 residues.

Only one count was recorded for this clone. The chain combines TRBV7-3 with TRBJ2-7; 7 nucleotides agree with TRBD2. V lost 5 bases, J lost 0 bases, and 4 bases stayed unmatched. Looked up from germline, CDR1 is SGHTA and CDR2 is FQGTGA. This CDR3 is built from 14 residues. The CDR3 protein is CASSPGGSSYEQYF. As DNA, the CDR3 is TGTGCCAGCAGCCCCGGCGGGAGCTCCTACGAGCAGTACTTC.

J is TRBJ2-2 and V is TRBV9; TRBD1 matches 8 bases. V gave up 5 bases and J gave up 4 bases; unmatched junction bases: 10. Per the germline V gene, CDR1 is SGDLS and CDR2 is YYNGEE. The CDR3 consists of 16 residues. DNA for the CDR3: TGTGCCAGCAGTCTCCGGGACAGGAGAGCCACCGGGGAGCTGTTTTTT. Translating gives CASSLRDRRATGELFF.

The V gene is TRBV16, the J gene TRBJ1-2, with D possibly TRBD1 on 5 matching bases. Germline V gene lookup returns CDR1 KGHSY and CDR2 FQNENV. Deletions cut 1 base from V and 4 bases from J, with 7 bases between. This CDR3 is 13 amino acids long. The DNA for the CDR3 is TGTGCCAGCAGCCAATTGACAGCCTATGGCTACACCTTC. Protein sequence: CASSQLTAYGYTF.

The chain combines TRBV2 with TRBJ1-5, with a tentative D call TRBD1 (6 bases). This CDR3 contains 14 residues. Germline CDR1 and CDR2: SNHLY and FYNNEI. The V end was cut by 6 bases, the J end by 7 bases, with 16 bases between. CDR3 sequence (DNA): TGTGCCAGCAGCACCGCACAGGGCCCCCAGCCCCAGCATTTT. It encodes CASSTAQGPQPQHF.

In DNA form, the CDR3 reads TGTGCCAGCAGCGGACACAAATCGAACGAGCAGTACTTC. This encodes CASSGHKSNEQYF. The chain couples TRBV9 to TRBJ2-7, with D unclear. CDR1 and CDR2 from the germline V gene are SGDLS and YYNGEE. The CDR3 runs to 13 residues. V was pared by 3 bases and J by 5 bases, with 12 bases between.

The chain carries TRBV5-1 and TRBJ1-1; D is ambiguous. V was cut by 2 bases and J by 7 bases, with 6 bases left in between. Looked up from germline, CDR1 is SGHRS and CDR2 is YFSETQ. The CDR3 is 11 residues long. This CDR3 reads CASSFGGEAFF. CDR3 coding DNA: TGCGCCAGCAGCTTCGGCGGTGAAGCTTTCTTT.

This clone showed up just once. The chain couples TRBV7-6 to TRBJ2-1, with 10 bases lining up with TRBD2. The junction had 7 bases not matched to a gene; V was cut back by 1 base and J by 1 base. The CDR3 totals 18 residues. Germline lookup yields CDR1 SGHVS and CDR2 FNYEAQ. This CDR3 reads CASSLESSGSGSYNEQFF. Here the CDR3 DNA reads TGTGCCAGCAGCTTAGAATCTAGCGGGAGTGGGTCCTACAATGAGCAGTTCTTC.

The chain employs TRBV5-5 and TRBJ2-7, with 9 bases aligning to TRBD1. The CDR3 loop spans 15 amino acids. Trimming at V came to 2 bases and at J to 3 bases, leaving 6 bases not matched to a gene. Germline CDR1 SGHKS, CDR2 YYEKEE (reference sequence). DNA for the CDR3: TGTGCCAGCAGCTTTACCGGGACAGGGAGCTACGAGCAGTACTTC. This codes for CASSFTGTGSYEQYF.

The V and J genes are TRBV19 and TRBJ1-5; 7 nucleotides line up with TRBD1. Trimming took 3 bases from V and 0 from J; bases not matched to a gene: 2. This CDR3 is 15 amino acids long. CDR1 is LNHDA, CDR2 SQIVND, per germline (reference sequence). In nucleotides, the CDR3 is TGTGCCAGTAGTATGGGACAGTATAGCAATCAGCCCCAGCATTTT. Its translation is CASSMGQYSNQPQHF.

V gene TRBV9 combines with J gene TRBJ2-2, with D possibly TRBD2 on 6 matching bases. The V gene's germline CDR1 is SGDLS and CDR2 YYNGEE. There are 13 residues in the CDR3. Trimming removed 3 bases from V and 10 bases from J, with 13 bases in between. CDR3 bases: TGTGCCAGCAGCGAAGGGCGGGGCGCGGAGCTGTTTTTT. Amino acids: CASSEGRGAELFF.

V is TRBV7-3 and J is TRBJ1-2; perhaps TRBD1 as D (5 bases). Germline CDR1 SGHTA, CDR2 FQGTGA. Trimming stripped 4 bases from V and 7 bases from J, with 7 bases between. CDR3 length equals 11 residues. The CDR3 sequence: CASSSGGGYTF. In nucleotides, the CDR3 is TGTGCCAGCAGCTCCGGGGGTGGCTACACCTTC. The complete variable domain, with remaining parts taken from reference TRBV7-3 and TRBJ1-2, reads GAGVSQTPSNKVTEKGKYVELRCDPISGHTALYWYRQSLGQGPEFLIYFQGTGAADDSGLPNDRFFAVRPEGSVSTLKIQRTERGDSAVYLCASSSGGGYTFGSGTRLTVV.

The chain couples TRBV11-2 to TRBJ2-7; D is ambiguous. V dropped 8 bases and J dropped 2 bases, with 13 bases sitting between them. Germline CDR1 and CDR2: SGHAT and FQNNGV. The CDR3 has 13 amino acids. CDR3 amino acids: CASEPLETYEQYF. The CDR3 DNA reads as TGTGCCAGCGAGCCCCTCGAGACCTACGAGCAGTACTTC.

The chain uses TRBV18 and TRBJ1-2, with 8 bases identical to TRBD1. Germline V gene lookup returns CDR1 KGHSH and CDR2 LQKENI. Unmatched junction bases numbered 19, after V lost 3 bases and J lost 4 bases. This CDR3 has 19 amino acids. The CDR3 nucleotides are TGTGCCAGCTCACCCTACAGGGGGGATGCGAGAGGGGAGATCTATGGCTACACCTTC. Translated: CASSPYRGDARGEIYGYTF.

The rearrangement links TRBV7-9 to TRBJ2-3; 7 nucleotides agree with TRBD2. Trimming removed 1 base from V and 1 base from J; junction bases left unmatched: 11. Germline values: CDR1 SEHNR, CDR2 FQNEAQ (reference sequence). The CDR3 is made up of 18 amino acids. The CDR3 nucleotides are TGTGCCAGCAGCTTAGGGGATTACGGGAGGCTGGGCACAGATACGCAGTATTTT. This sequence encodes CASSLGDYGRLGTDTQYF.

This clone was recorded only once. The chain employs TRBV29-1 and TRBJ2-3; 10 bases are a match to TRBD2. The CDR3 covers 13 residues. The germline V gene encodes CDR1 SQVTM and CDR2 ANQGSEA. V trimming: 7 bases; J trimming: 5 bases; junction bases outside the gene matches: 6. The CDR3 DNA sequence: TGCAGCGCCGTAGCGGGGGGAGGAGATACGCAGTATTTT. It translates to CSAVAGGGDTQYF.

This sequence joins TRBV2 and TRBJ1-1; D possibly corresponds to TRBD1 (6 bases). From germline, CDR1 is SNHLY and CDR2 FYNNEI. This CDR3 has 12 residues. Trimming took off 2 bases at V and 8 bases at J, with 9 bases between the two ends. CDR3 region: CASSEQGTEAFF. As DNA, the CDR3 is TGTGCCAGCAGTGAACAGGGGACCGAAGCTTTCTTT.

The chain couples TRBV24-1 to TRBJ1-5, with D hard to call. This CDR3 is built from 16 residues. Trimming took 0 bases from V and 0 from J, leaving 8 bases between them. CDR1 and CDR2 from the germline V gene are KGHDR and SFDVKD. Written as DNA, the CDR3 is TGTGCCACCAGTGATTTGAAGCAAAATAGCAATCAGCCCCAGCATTTT. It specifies CATSDLKQNSNQPQHF.

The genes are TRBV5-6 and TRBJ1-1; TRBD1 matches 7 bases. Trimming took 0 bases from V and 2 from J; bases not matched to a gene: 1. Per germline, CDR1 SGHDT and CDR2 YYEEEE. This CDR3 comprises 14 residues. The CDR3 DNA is TGTGCCAGCAGCTTGGACAGGGGTAACACTGAAGCTTTCTTT. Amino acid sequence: CASSLDRGNTEAFF.

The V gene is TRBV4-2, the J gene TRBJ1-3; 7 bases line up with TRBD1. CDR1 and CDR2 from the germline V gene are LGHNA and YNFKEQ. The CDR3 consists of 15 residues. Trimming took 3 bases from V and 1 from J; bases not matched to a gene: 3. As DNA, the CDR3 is TGTGCCAGCAGCCAGTCACAGGGGTCTGGAAACACCATATATTTT. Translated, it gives CASSQSQGSGNTIYF.

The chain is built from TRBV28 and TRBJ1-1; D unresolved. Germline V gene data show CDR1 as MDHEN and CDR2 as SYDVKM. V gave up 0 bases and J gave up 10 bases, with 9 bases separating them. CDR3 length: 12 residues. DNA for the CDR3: TGTGCCAGCAGTTTATGGTCAGGAGGAGCTTTCTTT. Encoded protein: CASSLWSGGAFF.

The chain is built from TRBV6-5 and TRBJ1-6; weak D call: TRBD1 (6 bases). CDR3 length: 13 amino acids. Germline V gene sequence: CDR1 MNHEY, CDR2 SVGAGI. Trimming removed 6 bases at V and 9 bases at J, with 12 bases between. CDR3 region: CASRQDRISPLHF. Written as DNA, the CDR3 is TGTGCCAGCAGACAGGACAGAATTTCACCCCTCCACTTT.

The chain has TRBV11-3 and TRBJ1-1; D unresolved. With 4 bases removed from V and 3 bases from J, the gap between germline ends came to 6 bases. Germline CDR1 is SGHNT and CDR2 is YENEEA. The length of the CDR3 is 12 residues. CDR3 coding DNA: TGTGCCAGCAGCTCGAGGGACACTGAAGCTTTCTTT. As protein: CASSSRDTEAFF.

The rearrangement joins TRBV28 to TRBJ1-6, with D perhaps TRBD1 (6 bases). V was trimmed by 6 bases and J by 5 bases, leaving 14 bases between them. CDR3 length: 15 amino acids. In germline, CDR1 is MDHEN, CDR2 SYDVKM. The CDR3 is CASRGAAGDNSPLHF. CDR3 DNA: TGTGCCAGCAGGGGAGCGGCAGGGGATAATTCACCCCTCCACTTT.

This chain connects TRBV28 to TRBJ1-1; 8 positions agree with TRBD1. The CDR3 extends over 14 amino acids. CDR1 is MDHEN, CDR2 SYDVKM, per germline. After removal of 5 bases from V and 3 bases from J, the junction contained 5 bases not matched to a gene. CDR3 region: CASSGTGGDTEAFF. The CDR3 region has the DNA TGTGCCAGCAGTGGTACAGGGGGTGACACTGAAGCTTTCTTT.

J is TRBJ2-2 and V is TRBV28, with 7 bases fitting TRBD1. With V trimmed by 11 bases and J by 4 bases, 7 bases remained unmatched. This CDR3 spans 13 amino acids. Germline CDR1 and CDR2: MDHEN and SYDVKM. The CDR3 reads CAAWDRLTGELFF. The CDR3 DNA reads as TGTGCCGCCTGGGACAGACTCACCGGGGAGCTGTTTTTT.

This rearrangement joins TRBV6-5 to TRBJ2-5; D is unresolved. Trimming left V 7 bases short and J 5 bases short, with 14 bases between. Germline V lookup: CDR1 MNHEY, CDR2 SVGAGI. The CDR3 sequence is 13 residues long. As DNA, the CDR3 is TGTGCCAGCATCCGTAGTGTGCGGGAGACCCAGTACTTC. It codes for CASIRSVRETQYF.

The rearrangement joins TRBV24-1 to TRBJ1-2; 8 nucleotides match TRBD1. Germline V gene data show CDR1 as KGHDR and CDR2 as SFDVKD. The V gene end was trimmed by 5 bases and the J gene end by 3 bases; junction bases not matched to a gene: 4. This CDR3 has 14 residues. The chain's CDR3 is CATSARDRHYGYTF. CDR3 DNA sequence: TGTGCCACCAGTGCCCGGGACAGGCACTATGGCTACACCTTC.

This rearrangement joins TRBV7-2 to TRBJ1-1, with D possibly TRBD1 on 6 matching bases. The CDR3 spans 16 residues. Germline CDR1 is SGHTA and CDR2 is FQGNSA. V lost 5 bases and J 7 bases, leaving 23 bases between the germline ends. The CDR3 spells CASSPWTDLSVNEAFF. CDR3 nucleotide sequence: TGTGCCAGCAGCCCCTGGACAGATCTTTCGGTCAATGAAGCTTTCTTT.

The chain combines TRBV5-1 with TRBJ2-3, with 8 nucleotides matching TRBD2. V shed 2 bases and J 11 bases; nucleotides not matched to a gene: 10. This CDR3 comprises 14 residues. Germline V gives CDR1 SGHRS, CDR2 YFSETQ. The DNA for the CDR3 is TGCGCCAGCAGCTTAGATCTAGCGGGTATGCGGCAGTATTTT. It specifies CASSLDLAGMRQYF.